One T cell receptor beta chain is described in this entry. Its antigen has not been determined. The input lacks base qualities; no much larger clone sits a single base away. The germline V gene (reference sequence) gives CDR1 as MNHNY and CDR2 as SVGAGI. Its CDR3 holds 13 amino acids, cysteine through phenylalanine. The retained sequence is limited to the CDR3, 39 bases, with the frame set at the first base. Trimming accounts for 6 bases at V and 14 bases at J, while the number of junction bases matched to no gene is 12. This entry belongs to a study of shared clonotypes between healthy human individuals (TCRdb year 2020). Broadly, across the study: A few men and a couple of women, aged 18 to 49 years, made up the cohort. For each donor, three plates each were used for CD4 naive and CD4 memory, two plates were used for CD8 naive, and one plate was used for CD8 memory. To increase sequencing depth and limit assay-specific biases, TCR repertoire library preparation and sequencing were carried out by different laboratories using diverse techniques. The study deeply sequenced blood TCR repertoires of about five healthy adults to estimate repertoire size and the extent of clonotype sharing between individuals. Each donor's leukapheresis produced roughly between roughly 0.9 and 9 billion PBMCs. Here is what the overall study found, with its caveats: Based on pairwise subsampling, the degree of clonotype sharing among donors was expected to be affected by sequencing depth. Naive subsets generally had larger estimated clonotype richness than memory subsets did. Higher generation probabilities were observed for clonotypes shared by all four sorted-subset donors than for non-shared clonotypes. Sampling was limited to blood, and TCR repertoires in tissue likely differ from TCR repertoires in blood. Incomplete sequencing was indicated by rarefaction of sorted-subset datasets, despite the large sequencing depth. Because the study included a small number of donors, the genetic and exposure-history diversity represented was limited. About 5% of naive CD4, around 3.5% of naive CD8, around 2.3% of memory CD4, and approximately 0.4% of memory CD8 clonotypes were shared across several donors.

Using the deep immunoSEQ assay, TCR CDR3 regions were amplified from genomic DNA by multiplex PCR. Extracted genomic DNA from each cell subset was spread evenly across all wells of several immunoSEQ 96-well plates, with each plate serving as a replicate. For sorted subsets, 200 to 250 ng of genomic DNA, equivalent to roughly 30,000 T cell genomes, went into each replicate PCR. Purified libraries were measured with a Qubit 3.0 fluorometer, size-checked on a Bioanalyzer 2100, and measured again with the KAPA Library Quantification kit. Each immunoSEQ 96-well plate was sequenced on its own single-read 150-cycle Illumina NextSeq 550 flow cell. On the study's bioinformatics: Because the immunoSEQ output held only junctional sequences and lacked quality scores, the filtering could not match the filtering applied to full-length reads. To assign V/J genes and CDR3, sequences were annotated using PyIR, a Python wrapper for IgBLAST v1.9, with IMGT germline references. Any read was removed if the V/J assignment was weak (E-value above 1e-6), the CDR3 was missing, or the read contained stop codons, out-of-frame junctions, or ambiguous translated residues. A V3J clonotype was defined by an identical inferred V gene, J gene, and CDR3 amino acid sequence. To compute the percentage overlap between repertoires, the number of shared unique clonotypes was divided by the size of the smaller repertoire. Repertoire richness was assessed with RTK rarefaction, the Chao1 estimator, and Recon v2.1 estimates of unobserved clonotypes. For all TCRbeta clonotypes obtained by the gDNA method from a handful of donors, generation probabilities were computed with OLGA. TCRdb stores this immuneACCESS table with in-frame sequences only. Part of the clones is absent; in the studies checked, under half of the shortfall reflects unresolved V genes, and no reason is known for the rest. V, J and clone size derive from that table, while D and trimming were established from the DNA sequence. The table for this sample lists a few million clones; more than 80% of them were counted only once. The ten most abundant clones make up over 0.12% of the sample.

The donors were healthy, HIV-negative adults with no recently reported acute infections or vaccinations. All donors were Caucasian adults living in Nashville, Tennessee, USA. CD4+ T cells were enriched through magnetic negative selection, after which naive cells were positively selected on CD45RA and the remaining negative fraction served as the memory subset. After blood collection by leukapheresis, PBMCs were isolated using Ficoll-Histopaque density gradient centrifugation and then cryopreserved in the vapor phase of liquid nitrogen. Purity and quantity of every magnetically sorted T cell population were checked by analytical flow cytometry. Genomic DNA was isolated from each sorted fraction and quantified by UV absorbance on a Nanodrop 2000c.

The chain couples TRBV6-6 to TRBJ2-3; TRBD2 fits 9 bases in the junction. The receptor was isolated from a young man in good health. Sequenced: naive CD4+ T cells sorted from blood. Explained via the paper, the cell subset or site label denotes: CD45RA+ positively selected. The DNA sequence is as follows: TGTGCCAGCAGCCAGATGGCGGGGGGGCGGGTGTATTTT. It specifies CASSQMAGGRVYF.